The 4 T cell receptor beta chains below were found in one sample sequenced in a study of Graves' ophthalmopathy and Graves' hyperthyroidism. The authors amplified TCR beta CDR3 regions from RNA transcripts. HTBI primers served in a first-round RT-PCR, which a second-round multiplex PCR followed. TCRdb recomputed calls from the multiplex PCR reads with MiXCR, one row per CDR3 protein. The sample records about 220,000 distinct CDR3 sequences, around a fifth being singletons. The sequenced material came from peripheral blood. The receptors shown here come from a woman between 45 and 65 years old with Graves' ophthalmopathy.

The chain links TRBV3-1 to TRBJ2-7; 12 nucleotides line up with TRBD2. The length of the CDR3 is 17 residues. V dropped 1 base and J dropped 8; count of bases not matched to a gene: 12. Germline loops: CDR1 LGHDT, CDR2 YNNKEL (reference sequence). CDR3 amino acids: CASSQGTSLAGGPKQYF. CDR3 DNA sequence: TGTGCCAGCAGCCAAGGGACTTCCCTAGCGGGAGGGCCTAAGCAGTACTTC.

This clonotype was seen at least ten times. The CDR3 bases are TGTGCCAGTAGTATCGGACAGGGGGCTCTTTGGGACACTGAAGCTTTCTTT. Protein product: CASSIGQGALWDTEAFF. The chain recombines TRBV19 with TRBJ1-1; 11 nucleotides agree with TRBD1. This CDR3 has 17 residues. V dropped 3 bases and J dropped 3; count of bases not matched to a gene: 9. Germline CDR1 and CDR2: LNHDA and SQIVND (reference sequence).

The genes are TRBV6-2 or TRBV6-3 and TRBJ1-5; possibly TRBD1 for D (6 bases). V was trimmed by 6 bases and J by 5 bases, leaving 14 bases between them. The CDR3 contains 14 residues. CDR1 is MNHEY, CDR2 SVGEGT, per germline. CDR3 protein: CASSPSGGHQPQHF. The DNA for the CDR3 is TGTGCCAGCAGCCCCTCCGGGGGGCATCAGCCCCAGCATTTT.

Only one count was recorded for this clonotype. The DNA of the CDR3 is TGTGCCAGCAGCCATCTGACAGGGGCCGAGCAGTACTTC. Residues: CASSHLTGAEQYF. The V and J genes are TRBV3-1 and TRBJ2-7, with TRBD1 identical over 8 bases. The J segment lost 6 bases and the V segment lost 3 bases, leaving 4 bases of the junction unmatched. CDR3 length: 13 amino acids. Germline loops: CDR1 LGHDT, CDR2 YNNKEL (reference sequence).